One sample yielded the 20 T cell receptor beta chains listed below, sequenced in a study of T cell clonotyping in hematopoietic cell transplantation. The sample's time point: recipient sample about 28 days before transplant, after cytoreduction. This table comes from immunoSEQ multiplex PCR, and its TCRdb copy is limited to in-frame clones, with some not included. Here the sample spans 6,500 to 8,000 clones, 88% being singletons. The sequences come from peripheral blood mononuclear cells, collected before stem cell transplant. These receptor sequences come from a man aged 30-40 years with acute myeloid leukemia. Some clones in this sample may be carry-over from other donors' samples.

CDR3 amino acids: CASSPTAQSSYEQYF. The CDR3 nucleotides are TGTGCCAGTAGCCCTACGGCCCAGAGCTCCTACGAGCAGTACTTC. V and J are TRBV19 and TRBJ2-7; unclear D gene. Germline CDR1 reads LNHDA; CDR2 reads SQIVND (reference sequence). The CDR3 is 15 amino acids. Trimming took off 6 bases at V and 0 bases at J, with 15 bases between the two ends.

This sequence joins TRBV7-2 and TRBJ2-5; TRBD1 is a possible D gene (5 bases). CDR1 and CDR2 from the germline V gene are SGHTA and FQGNSA. The CDR3 runs to 13 residues. V dropped 0 bases and J dropped 7 bases, with 9 bases sitting between them. DNA for the CDR3: TGTGCCAGCAGCTTAGCGGACATTTGGACCCAGTACTTC. It encodes CASSLADIWTQYF.

The chain has TRBV7-3 and TRBJ1-2; 7 bases map to TRBD1. The CDR3 has 17 residues. Germline assignment: CDR1 SGHTA and CDR2 FQGTGA. V was pared by 5 bases and J by 4 bases, with 16 bases of the junction left unmatched. Here the CDR3 reads CASSPTDRAAGIYGYTF. Written as DNA, the CDR3 is TGTGCCAGCAGCCCAACCGACAGGGCGGCAGGGATCTATGGCTACACCTTC.

V and J are TRBV4-2 and TRBJ2-2; 9 bases align to TRBD1. This CDR3 has 17 amino acids. J was trimmed by 3 bases and V by 8 bases; bases with no gene match: 13. CDR1 LGHNA and CDR2 YNFKEQ come from the germline V gene. CDR3 in DNA: TGTGCCAGCCGAGACTGGGCGGGACAGGGTCACACCGGGGAGCTGTTTTTT. Amino acid sequence: CASRDWAGQGHTGELFF.

This rearrangement joins TRBV30 to TRBJ1-1, with 8 bases matching TRBD1. The CDR3 covers 13 residues. Germline-derived CDR1 and CDR2 are GTSNPN and SVGIG (reference sequence). V lost 5 bases and J lost 3; bases outside the gene matches: 5. The chain's CDR3 is CAWSQGADTEAFF. DNA for the CDR3: TGTGCCTGGTCCCAGGGGGCGGACACTGAAGCTTTCTTT.

The V and J genes are TRBV27 and TRBJ1-2; D ambiguous. The germline CDR1 and CDR2 sequences are MNHEY and SMNVEV (reference sequence). V was cut by 4 bases and J by 4 bases, with 13 bases left in between. The CDR3 contains 14 residues. DNA of the CDR3: TGTGCCAGCAGTTCCGGTATGGCAGGCTATGGCTACACCTTC. Its translation is CASSSGMAGYGYTF.

The genes are TRBV19 and TRBJ2-1, with 9 bases matching TRBD2. Germline CDR1 is LNHDA and CDR2 is SQIVND (reference sequence). This CDR3 comprises 15 residues. The V gene end was trimmed by 4 bases and the J gene end by 1 base; junction bases not matched to a gene: 2. DNA of the CDR3: TGTGCCAGTAGTAAGACTAGCGGATCCTACAATGAGCAGTTCTTC. This sequence encodes CASSKTSGSYNEQFF.

A single count supports this clone. The CDR3 nucleotides are TGTGCCAGCAGTTCCCGACGCTTTCAAGAGACCCAGTACTTC. This encodes CASSSRRFQETQYF. The chain combines TRBV28 with TRBJ2-5; D is unclear. Germline CDR1 and CDR2: MDHEN and SYDVKM. Trimming stripped 4 bases from V and 2 bases from J, with 11 bases between. The CDR3 runs to 14 residues.

The chain carries TRBV29-1 and TRBJ2-5; D is tentatively TRBD1 or TRBD2 (6 bases each). The ends were cut back, 5 bases at V and 4 bases at J, with 11 bases in the middle. Germline V lookup: CDR1 SQVTM, CDR2 ANQGSEA. This CDR3 region has 12 residues. CDR3 sequence: CSVMEGGETQYF. In DNA, the CDR3 is TGCAGCGTTATGGAGGGGGGAGAGACCCAGTACTTC.

This chain joins TRBV7-8 and TRBJ2-7; D is undetermined. V was clipped by 2 bases and J by 1 base, with 6 bases between them. Per the germline V gene, CDR1 is SGHVS and CDR2 is FQNEAQ. The CDR3 has 13 amino acids. In DNA form, the CDR3 reads TGTGCCAGCAGCTTACAGGAATCCTACGAGCAGTACTTC. It codes for CASSLQESYEQYF.

The gene calls are TRBV6-5 and TRBJ2-3; 7 nucleotides match TRBD1. Germline-derived CDR1 and CDR2 are MNHEY and SVGAGI. The V gene end was trimmed by 4 bases and the J gene end by 4 bases; junction bases not matched to a gene: 5. The length of the CDR3 is 14 residues. The CDR3 nucleotides are TGTGCCAGCAGTTTGACAGGGCCCGCAGATACGCAGTATTTT. This sequence encodes CASSLTGPADTQYF.

The chain is built from TRBV30 and TRBJ2-5; 11 bases fit TRBD1. This CDR3 spans 14 amino acids. Unmatched junction bases numbered 10, after V lost 2 bases and J lost 11 bases. CDR1 and CDR2 from the germline V gene are GTSNPN and SVGIG (reference sequence). In DNA form, the CDR3 reads TGTGCCTGGAGTCCCGGACAGGGGGCCCAGGAGCAGTACTTC. It is translated as CAWSPGQGAQEQYF.

V gene TRBV30 combines with J gene TRBJ1-1; TRBD1 is a possible D gene (6 bases). The germline V gene has CDR1 GTSNPN and CDR2 SVGIG (reference sequence). The CDR3 has 11 residues. The V end was cut by 3 bases, the J end by 8 bases, with 10 bases between. CDR3 protein: CAWSTQGEAFF. CDR3 nucleotides: TGTGCCTGGAGCACTCAGGGGGAAGCTTTCTTT.

The chain uses TRBV25-1 and TRBJ1-3; the match to TRBD1 covers 8 bases. Germline CDR1 reads MGHDK; CDR2 reads SYGVNS. This CDR3 comprises 14 residues. The V and J ends lost 8 bases and 2 bases, in that order; junction bases with no gene match: 5. The CDR3 region has the DNA TGTGCCAGCTCAGGACAGGGCACTGGAAACACCATATATTTT. Translating gives CASSGQGTGNTIYF.

CDR3 region: CASSFPRLAGEETQYF. The CDR3 DNA reads as TGCGCCAGCAGCTTCCCTCGACTAGCGGGAGAAGAGACCCAGTACTTC. The chain has TRBV5-1 and TRBJ2-5, with 12 nucleotides matching TRBD2. Germline lookup yields CDR1 SGHRS and CDR2 YFSETQ. The CDR3 runs to 16 residues. Trimming cost V 2 bases and J 3 bases; bases outside gene matches: 5. Full variable domain (missing parts from reference TRBV5-1 and TRBJ2-5): KAGVTQTPRYLIKTRGQQVTLSCSPISGHRSVSWYQQTPGQGLQFLFEYFSETQRNKGNFPGRFSGRQFSNSRSEMNVSTLELGDSALYLCASSFPRLAGEETQYFGPGTRLLVL.

This clone was seen just once. V is TRBV30 and J is TRBJ2-7; D remains ambiguous. Deletions cut 1 base from V and 2 bases from J, with 9 bases between. The CDR3 covers 13 residues. Germline V gene data show CDR1 as GTSNPN and CDR2 as SVGIG (reference sequence). CDR3 bases: TGTGCCTGGAGTGGAAAAGTGGCCTACGAGCAGTACTTC. Translating it yields CAWSGKVAYEQYF. Combining the CDR3 with reference TRBV30 and TRBJ2-7 gives the whole variable domain SQTIHQWPATLVQPVGSPLSLECTVEGTSNPNLYWYRQAAGRGLQLLFYSVGIGQISSEVPQNLSASRPQDRQFILSSKKLLLSDSGFYLCAWSGKVAYEQYFGPGTRLTVT.

The chain links TRBV2 to TRBJ1-3; no reliable D call. Germline CDR1 reads SNHLY; CDR2 reads FYNNEI. Trimming left V 1 base short and J 2 bases short, with 12 bases between. This CDR3 is 16 amino acids long. Here the CDR3 reads CASSEGYKGTGNTIYF. The CDR3 DNA sequence: TGTGCCAGCAGTGAAGGGTACAAGGGAACTGGAAACACCATATATTTT. Full variable domain (outside the CDR3, taken from reference TRBV2 and TRBJ1-3): EPEVTQTPSHQVTQMGQEVILRCVPISNHLYFYWYRQILGQKVEFLVSFYNNEISEKSEIFDDQFSVERPDGSNFTLKIRSTKLEDSAMYFCASSEGYKGTGNTIYFGEGSWLTVV.

This clone was counted a few times. The rearrangement joins TRBV4-2 to TRBJ2-5; 8 nucleotides line up with TRBD1. Germline CDR1 LGHNA, CDR2 YNFKEQ. CDR3 length: 18 residues. After removal of 0 bases from V and 5 bases from J, the junction contained 14 bases not matched to a gene. The CDR3 DNA follows: TGTGCCAGCAGCCAAGATTGGGACAGGCCACCGGAGAGTGAGACCCAGTACTTC. Protein product: CASSQDWDRPPESETQYF.

The V call is TRBV7-8, the J call TRBJ1-5, with D perhaps TRBD1 (5 bases). The germline gives CDR1 SGHVS, CDR2 FQNEAQ. Trimming pared 3 bases from V and 4 bases from J, leaving 16 bases between. The CDR3 totals 16 residues. DNA of the CDR3: TGTGCCAGCAGCTTGGGGGGGGATAGACGGAATCAGCCCCAGCATTTT. Amino acid sequence: CASSLGGDRRNQPQHF.

The chain recombines TRBV6-1 with TRBJ1-5; no firm D call. This CDR3 has 14 residues. From germline, CDR1 is MNHNS and CDR2 SASEGT. With 4 bases removed from V and 0 bases from J, the gap between germline ends came to 7 bases. The CDR3 DNA reads TGTGCCAGCAGTGGTCAGTATAGCAATCAGCCCCAGCATTTT. This gives the protein CASSGQYSNQPQHF.